The sequence of this T cell receptor (beta chain) was determined in a study of cytomegalovirus exposure and HLA in healthy donors (dated by TCRdb to about 2017). For the wider study: An earlier analysis of approximately 600 of the donors reported about 290 Gb of sequence data and 117 million unique TCR beta sequences from 190 million or so T cells. An early release covering more than 500 HLA-typed donors comprised roughly 300 gigabases of sequencing data and roughly 86 million unique TCR sequences. The genetic ancestry cluster associated with self-reported Caucasian donors included 81% of the roughly 360 genotyped donors. The aim of the study was to test whether cataloging public T cell receptors could identify signatures of past pathogen exposure. The T cell repertoires of several hundred subjects were profiled by immunosequencing and related to cytomegalovirus serostatus. A separate validation cohort of 90 to 150 different subjects was used in addition to the roughly 640-subject first cohort. The study combined high-throughput TCR immunosequencing, statistical association of individual TCRs with disease status, and machine learning to predict cytomegalovirus infection status. In a later analysis, previously published TCR beta repertoires from more than 500 donors were re-analyzed and high-resolution HLA genotyping was added so that TCR occurrence patterns could be studied. Rather than drawing on any new phenotypic data, the later analysis identified candidate immune exposures from TCR beta sequences and the way those sequences occurred across donors. To decide whether each TCR beta V gene segment behaved as functional or pseudogenic, an earlier analysis of approximately 600 of the donors relied on high-throughput TCR beta sequencing. Donor age, sex, ethnicity and CMV serostatus were collected together with the repertoire data. A later genetic analysis took genome-wide SNP genotypes for about 60% of the roughly 670 donors and used that subset as a discovery cohort. All discovery cohort repertoires had been generated using a single sequencing platform. HLA typing covered class I and class II loci at four-digit resolution. The number of typed donors differed by locus: roughly 629-640 for A, B, C, DRB1 and DQB1; 522 for DQA1; 606 for DPA1; and about 450 for DPB1. Several DR-DQ haplotypes were handled as single units for association and clustering because linkage in the cohort was strong. Across 398 genotyped donors of the cohort, an average of about 240,000 unique TCR beta nucleotide sequences per donor were sequenced, and 15% to 20% of those sequences were non-productive. Study-wide conclusions, independent of this receptor: Linkage disequilibrium might explain the correlated functional status among segregating V segments, but an unknown experimental factor could not be ruled out. A later analysis found that HLA-associated TCR beta chains were more clonally expanded and had lower generation probabilities than equally common non-associated chains. In the study, around 150 TCR beta chains were listed as associated with cytomegalovirus. About 17 rarely observed V segments, including chromosome 9 orphons, were excluded from the earlier analysis of several hundred of the donors because counts were too low. An association between a missense DCLRE1C variant and V-gene and J-gene trimming of TCR beta chains was found in a later genetic analysis and replicated in an independent cohort. In an earlier analysis of about 600 of the donors, most TCR beta V segments appeared in productive rearrangements about 87% or about 30% of the time, broadly matching IMGT annotations. Because the 87-base-pair reads could not distinguish some IMGT-functional V segments, including TRBV6-2 and TRBV6-3, those segments were excluded. In a later analysis, several top co-occurrence clusters were reported to appear linked to parvovirus B19, influenza, CMV and Epstein-Barr virus. A later genetic analysis reported fewer N-insertions in productive TCRs among donors in an Asian-associated ancestry cluster than the roughly 700-donor mean. When HLA alleles, especially DR and DQ, strongly co-occurred, attributing TCR associations to individual alleles was difficult. A further reported finding was that TCR beta sequences accurately predicted the HLA-A and HLA-B alleles for most subjects in the first cohort. In vitro tests confirmed that a few of the cytomegalovirus-associated TCR beta chains recognize cytomegalovirus antigens. At a false discovery rate of 0.05, a later analysis linked about 17,000 TCR beta sequences to specific HLA alleles. A cluster of highly shared sequence variants was judged likely to be a technical artifact of the sequencing pipeline. In a later analysis, most CMV-associated TCR beta chains were found to appear HLA-restricted, with HLA associations seemingly driven largely by CMV exposure. Immune exposure information for the cohort was limited to CMV serostatus. In both the original and validation cohorts, the classifier was reported to diagnose cytomegalovirus status with high specificity and sensitivity. Most TCR sequences were seen in very few donors, while some public TCRs were found in many individuals. A later analysis found that TCR association rates varied across HLA loci, with DRB1 alleles showing the most associated TCRs and HLA-C alleles the fewest. The authors suggested that the approach could potentially be extended to other disease states and immunological phenotypes. Because some donors lacked HLA typing at each locus, the association tests relied only on the typed subset. Sequencing depth was assumed to be roughly uniform across donors in the presence/absence analyses, though that assumption may not hold. This cohort had only TCR beta chains sequenced, and the lack of alpha or paired-chain data limited which features could be detected.

The CDR3 numbers 19 residues from cysteine through phenylalanine. The read is trimmed to its CDR3 DNA, 57 bases read in frame from base 1. V and J are trimmed by 0 bases and 3 bases, and the gene matches miss 16 bases of the junction. CDR1 and CDR2, looked up from the germline V gene (reference sequence), are GTSNPN and SVGIG. Libraries were constructed by the immunoSEQ multiplex PCR assay. For the multiplex PCR, a mixture combining 60 forward primers for TCR Vbeta segments and 13 reverse primers for TCR Jbeta segments was used. A multiplex PCR assay on genomic DNA amplified the CDR3 region of rearranged TCR beta genes. On the Illumina HiSeq System, the amplified TCR beta libraries were sequenced as 87-base-pair reads. The study's processing was this. A later analysis tallied tens of millions of unique TCR beta chains across the 600 to 700 repertoires, and around 12 million of those chains were shared by two or more donors. Raw reads were error-corrected and collapsed into unique sequences by a nearest-neighbor algorithm in which closely related sequences were merged to remove PCR and sequencing errors. CDR3 sequences were aligned to IMGT reference sequences to assign V, D and J gene segments. For a sequence to be retained, at least a six-nucleotide match to both a V gene segment and a J gene segment was required. A rearrangement counted as productive if the CDR3 had no stop codons and remained in frame with V and J, and every other rearrangement counted as non-productive. Following IMGT convention, CDR3 was defined as the stretch from the second conserved V-encoded cysteine up to the conserved J-encoded phenylalanine. In an earlier analysis of approximately 590 of the donors, sequences lacking an unambiguous match to a single V gene segment were excluded. An earlier analysis of about 590 of the donors classified V segments as functional when productive rearrangements were above 56.7% and as segregating when the standard deviation between donors was above 5%. To diagnose cytomegalovirus status from the catalog of TCR beta chain sequences, a statistical classification framework was built. V and J gene assignment, in a later analysis, came from comparing TCR nucleotide sequences with IMGT/GENE-DB human TR gene sequences. Using the TCRdist pipeline, a later analysis assigned CDR3 sequences along with most-parsimonious VDJ recombination scenarios. In a later analysis, every TCR beta chain was defined by the combination of its CDR3 amino acid sequence and its V-gene family, and reads without a unique V-gene family were dropped. A later analysis removed over 500 highly shared, low-generation-probability nucleotide sequences to deal with suspected cross-contamination and a sequencing artifact. In a later analysis, a clonal expansion index was calculated for each public chain from normalized within-repertoire ranks of inferred template counts. In a later analysis, generation probabilities were computed with a VDJ recombination model fitted to out-of-frame rearrangements, and the resulting probabilities were checked against IGoR. In a later analysis, TCR-TCR, TCR-HLA and TCR-CMV co-occurrence was scored with hypergeometric tests, and a repertoire-size bias correction was applied to TCR pairs. A later analysis estimated false discovery rates by permuting HLA or CMV assignments 20 times. In a later analysis, co-occurring TCRs were grouped using DBSCAN, and TCRdist sequence similarity was added for clustering within HLA-allele-positive subsets. Repertoires with fewer than 30,000 or more than 120,000 public chains, plus five repertoires with anomalous nucleotide sharing, were excluded from co-occurrence clustering. What TCRdb holds here is the immuneACCESS table cut down to in-frame rearrangements. Part of the clones is not present; checked against another copy, under half of the missing clones reflect an unresolved V gene, and the others are unexplained. That table supplies the V and J calls and clone size; D and trimming were determined from the DNA. The sample includes about 110,000 clones, with roughly 82% observed a single time. Approximately 4.5% of the sample is taken by the ten largest.

The cohort was made up of around 720 healthy bone marrow donors. Cohort members were all nominally healthy when sampled, although unrecorded immune exposures were likely present. The donor was CMV seronegative and belonged to the group of 320 or so seronegative cohort members. A peripheral blood sample was collected from each donor, and TCR beta sequencing was performed on peripheral blood mononuclear cells. The Qiagen DNeasy Blood Extraction Kit was used to extract genomic DNA from the blood cell samples. As regards this clone: Its specific antigen is unknown. One base away there is no much larger clone; base qualities are not given.

The sequencing input was PBMCs. The clonotype was recovered from a male donor in good health and CMV-seronegative. In this chain, TRBV30 is recombined with TRBJ2-3; 9 bases in the middle match TRBD2. Here the CDR3 is given as CAWSVRYRASGRRTDTQYF. The nucleotide sequence reads TGTGCCTGGAGTGTACGGTACAGAGCGAGCGGGAGGCGGACAGATACGCAGTATTTT.